This is a list of T cell receptor beta chains from one sample in a study of T cell responses to AZD1222 COVID-19 vaccine. Sequencing was performed with immunoSEQ multiplex PCR; in TCRdb, only in-frame clones are kept and a portion is missing. The table shows about 110,000 clones, with over 85% occurring only once. The specimen comprised peripheral blood, sampled on day 0 of MenACWY control vaccination. These receptors originate from an adult in good health. Each CDR3 is given with its conserved first and last residue. A D gene is named only where the DNA matches it firmly. A row's size may be missing; if present it is once, few, many or a size class.

v_gene	d_gene	abundance	j_gene	CDR3nt	CDR3aa
TRBV7-6	TRBD1	-	TRBJ2-1	TGTGCCAGCAGCTTAGGTGACAGGGGGCTCCACAATGAGCAGTTCTTC	CASSLGDRGLHNEQFF
TRBV27	TRBD2	-	TRBJ2-5	TGTGCCAGCAGTCCAGCTAGCGGGGGTAGGGAGACCCAGTACTTC	CASSPASGGRETQYF
TRBV5-1	-	-	TRBJ2-3	TGCGCCAGCAGCAGTCAGGGCACAGATACGCAGTATTTT	CASSSQGTDTQYF
TRBV25-1	-	-	TRBJ1-2	TGTGCCAGCAGTGAATTCGAGGGTACTAACTATGGCTACACCTTC	CASSEFEGTNYGYTF
TRBV4-1	TRBD1	-	TRBJ1-4	TGCGCCAGCAGCCCCCCGGGGACGGGTCCAGGGGGTAGACTGTTTTTT	CASSPPGTGPGGRLFF
TRBV27	-	-	TRBJ2-3	TGTGCCAGCAGTTTATTCCAGGGGACAGATACGCAGTATTTT	CASSLFQGTDTQYF
TRBV5-1	-	-	TRBJ2-5	TGCGCCAGCAGCTTGGGAGGACAAGGGGAGACCCAGTACTTC	CASSLGGQGETQYF
TRBV27	-	-	TRBJ2-5	TGTGCCAGCAGTTTAGACTACTCAGGACCCCAACAAGAGACCCAGTACTTC	CASSLDYSGPQQETQYF
TRBV12-3/TRBV12-4	-	-	TRBJ2-2	TGTGCCAGCAGTTTACAGGACACCGGGGAGCTGTTTTTT	CASSLQDTGELFF
TRBV7-2	-	-	TRBJ1-2	TGTGCCAGCACCACAGGGACGGGCTATGGCTACACCTTC	CASTTGTGYGYTF
TRBV6-5	-	-	TRBJ2-7	TGTGCCAGCAGTTATTCCCACGAGCAGTACTTC	CASSYSHEQYF
TRBV18	TRBD1	-	TRBJ1-1	TGTGCCAGCTCAGCGACAGGGGGCATGAACACTGAAGCTTTCTTT	CASSATGGMNTEAFF
TRBV2	-	-	TRBJ1-2	TGTGCCAGCAGTGAAGCAGGGCTTGGCTACACCTTC	CASSEAGLGYTF
TRBV18	TRBD1	-	TRBJ1-1	TGTGCCAGCTTCAGGACAGGGCTAAGCCCTGAAGCTTTCTTT	CASFRTGLSPEAFF
TRBV4-3	-	-	TRBJ2-1	TGCGCCAGCAGCCAAGGAGGCGCTATGAATGAGCAGTTCTTC	CASSQGGAMNEQFF
TRBV13	-	-	TRBJ1-1	TGTGCCAGTCAGGGAACGAACACTGAAGCTTTCTTT	CASQGTNTEAFF
TRBV7-6	-	-	TRBJ1-6	TGTGCCAGCAGCTTAGATTTGGCCTCGGGGGGGTCACCCCTCCACTTT	CASSLDLASGGSPLHF
TRBV10-3	TRBD2	-	TRBJ2-2	TGTGCCATCAGTGAGCTAGCGGGGGGCACCGGGGAGCTGTTTTTT	CAISELAGGTGELFF
TRBV27	TRBD1	-	TRBJ2-7	TGTGCCAGCAGTTTATCAGGGGGCATTCCCGAGCAGTACTTC	CASSLSGGIPEQYF
TRBV19	-	few	TRBJ1-1	TGTGCCAGTAGTATTGGGACCGTGCCTAAAGCTTTCTTT	CASSIGTVPKAFF
TRBV27	TRBD2	once	TRBJ2-3	TGTGCCAGCAGTTCGCCGGGACTAGCGGGCTGGGATACGCAGTATTTT	CASSSPGLAGWDTQYF
TRBV11-2	-	-	TRBJ1-2	TGTGCCAGCAGCCGGTTGAATTATGGCTACACCTTC	CASSRLNYGYTF
TRBV9	TRBD1	-	TRBJ2-7	TGTGCCAGCAGCGTAGGGGACAGCTCCTACGAGCAGTACTTC	CASSVGDSSYEQYF
TRBV19	-	-	TRBJ2-2	TGTGCCAGCGCTATGGCGGCGAACACCGGGGAGCTGTTTTTT	CASAMAANTGELFF
TRBV21-1	-	-	TRBJ2-7	TGTGCCAGCAGCGCCCGACCCTGCGGGAGGTACTTC	CASSARPCGRYF
TRBV28	TRBD1	-	TRBJ1-5	TGTGCCAGCAGTGGACCCGGGACAGGGGGCGGACAGCCCCAGCATTTT	CASSGPGTGGGQPQHF
TRBV5-5	-	-	TRBJ2-1	TGTGCCAGCAGCGTCCTCTCATACGACAATGAGCAGTTCTTC	CASSVLSYDNEQFF
TRBV7-2	TRBD1	-	TRBJ1-1	TGTGCCAGCAGCTTCATGGGACAGGGGAGTGAAGCTTTCTTT	CASSFMGQGSEAFF
TRBV28	TRBD1	-	TRBJ1-5	TGTGCCAGCAGGCACCCCACAGGGGGCAATCAGCCCCAGCATTTT	CASRHPTGGNQPQHF
TRBV4-3	-	-	TRBJ1-5	TGCGCCAGCAGCCAAGATGGACAGAAGGGACAGCCCCAGCATTTT	CASSQDGQKGQPQHF
TRBV10-1	TRBD2	-	TRBJ2-1	TGCGCCAGCAGTGAGTCGATAGCGGGGGGTGGGCAGTTCTTC	CASSESIAGGGQFF
TRBV9	-	-	TRBJ1-1	TGTGCCAGCAGCGTGGGCAGGGGGAACACTGAAGCTTTCTTT	CASSVGRGNTEAFF
TRBV5-1	TRBD2	-	TRBJ2-7	TGCGCCAGCAGCTTGGGGACTAGCGGGGGTTACGAGCAGTACTTC	CASSLGTSGGYEQYF
TRBV5-5	-	-	TRBJ1-3	TGTGCCAGCAGCCGGGCGTCCTCTGGAAACACCATATATTTT	CASSRASSGNTIYF
TRBV10-3	-	-	TRBJ1-5	TGTGCCATAGGAATTAGCAATCAGCCCCAGCATTTT	CAIGISNQPQHF
TRBV15	-	few	TRBJ1-1	TGTGCCACCAGCAGAGATACGCGGGCCACTGAAGCTTTCTTT	CATSRDTRATEAFF
TRBV6-5	-	-	TRBJ1-1	TGTGCCACGGATTGGGCAGGGAGAACTGAAGCTTTCTTT	CATDWAGRTEAFF
TRBV5-5	TRBD1	-	TRBJ2-7	TGTGCCAGCAGCGTACCGGGACAGGTCGGTCCGTCCTACGAGCAGTACTTC	CASSVPGQVGPSYEQYF
TRBV7-9	TRBD2	-	TRBJ2-3	TGTGCCAGCAGCTTAGGCCCAAGACTAGCGGCTCGCACAGATACGCAGTATTTT	CASSLGPRLAARTDTQYF
TRBV10-3	-	-	TRBJ1-2	TGTGCCATCAGTGCAGAAGAGACAGCTCCCTCAACCTATGGCTACACCTTC	CAISAEETAPSTYGYTF
TRBV23-1	TRBD1	-	TRBJ1-2	TGCGCCAGCAGTCCTTTACCCCCGGGACAGAACTATGGCTACACCTTC	CASSPLPPGQNYGYTF
TRBV9	-	-	TRBJ1-1	TGTGCCAGCAGCCCGCGGGGACACACGAACACTGAAGCTTTCTTT	CASSPRGHTNTEAFF
TRBV2	-	once	TRBJ2-7	TGTGCCACCCAAGGGGGTGAAGACTACGAGCAGTACTTC	CATQGGEDYEQYF
TRBV4-1	-	-	TRBJ1-1	TGCGCCAGCAGCCAAGTGGGGTACGGACAGAACACTGAAGCTTTCTTT	CASSQVGYGQNTEAFF
TRBV3-1/TRBV3-2	TRBD2	once	TRBJ2-7	TGTGCCAGCAGCCAAGCGGGGGGGGCCCAGTCCGAGCAGTACTTC	CASSQAGGAQSEQYF
TRBV10-3	TRBD1	-	TRBJ2-3	TGTGCCATCAGTGTGGCCCGGGGGACAGGGTACACAGATACGCAGTATTTT	CAISVARGTGYTDTQYF
TRBV19	TRBD1	-	TRBJ1-5	TGTGCCAGTAGTATGACGGGGACAGGCAATCAGCCCCAGCATTTT	CASSMTGTGNQPQHF
TRBV18	-	-	TRBJ2-7	TGTGCCAGCTCACCCGGGACATCCAACGAGCAGTACTTC	CASSPGTSNEQYF
TRBV9	-	once	TRBJ2-3	TGTGCCAGCAGCGACGGACCAAGCACAGATACGCAGTATTTT	CASSDGPSTDTQYF
TRBV18	-	-	TRBJ1-3	TGTGCCAGCTCACCACTGTCCGGGTGGGACACCATATATTTT	CASSPLSGWDTIYF
TRBV3-1/TRBV3-2	TRBD1	-	TRBJ2-6	TGTGCCAGCAGCCAAGATGGGACAAACAGGGGGCATGGGGCCAACGTCCTGACTTTC	CASSQDGTNRGHGANVLTF
TRBV6-2/TRBV6-3	-	-	TRBJ1-1	TGTGCCAGCAGTCACCCTCAGGTTGGGGACACTGAAGCTTTCTTT	CASSHPQVGDTEAFF
TRBV23-1	TRBD1	-	TRBJ1-2	TGCGCCAGCAGTCAATCCGACAGGGACTCTTATAACTATGGCTACACCTTC	CASSQSDRDSYNYGYTF
TRBV2	-	once	TRBJ1-2	TGTGCCAGCAGTGTCTCGGCTAACTATGGCTACACCTTC	CASSVSANYGYTF
TRBV18	TRBD1	-	TRBJ1-1	TGTGCCAGCTCGGGCCTCCCGGGACAGGGGAGTACTGAAGCTTTCTTT	CASSGLPGQGSTEAFF
TRBV7-8	TRBD2	-	TRBJ2-1	TGTGCCAGCACGGGAGGGGACGGTTACAATGAGCAGTTCTTC	CASTGGDGYNEQFF
TRBV7-9	-	-	TRBJ2-4	TGTGCCAGCAGCCGGGAGGGGGCCCTAAAAAACATTCAGTACTTC	CASSREGALKNIQYF